This T cell receptor beta chain comes out of a study of CD8+ T cells in alopecia areata. Germline V gene sequence: CDR1 MNHEY, CDR2 SVGAGI. V lost 2 bases, J lost 1 base, and 1 base stayed unmatched. This CDR3 region has 15 residues. Study results and caveats: There were many expanded lesional clones persisting in scalp and blood during tofacitinib.

As for treatment: oral pan-JAK inhibitor, 5-10 mg twice daily. Alopecia areata patients provided lesional scalp punch biopsies and peripheral blood. Following extraction, RNA underwent reverse transcription to cDNA, which served as the sequencing template. The method was immunoSEQ multiplex PCR; TCRdb's version includes in-frame clones alone and lacks a portion of them. The data contain some 170,000 clones, 50% to 65% of them singletons. A note on this clone: Its antigen is currently unknown.

This specimen was CD8+ T cells sorted from blood, taken at week 24, from a patient treated with tofacitinib. V usage is TRBV6-5 and J usage is TRBJ2-7; TRBD1 agrees at 11 bases. The receptor comes from a human donor with alopecia areata. The CDR3 DNA sequence: TGTGCCAGCAGTTACGGGACAGGGGGTTCCTACGAGCAGTACTTC. Amino acids: CASSYGTGGSYEQYF.